What follows are 16 T cell receptor beta chains derived from one specimen sequenced in a study of T cell repertoires in cytomegalovirus infection (dated by TCRdb to about 2019). For these receptors, no antigen is known. According to the study, the label for this sample's treatment or condition signals: in vitro stimulation with specific CMV peptide epitopes to enrich CMV-specific T cells. Sequencing relied on an Illumina HiSeq 1500. Starting from the raw public reads, TCRdb applied fastp trimming at Q25, assembled clones with MiXCR and retained in-frame beta chains. Entries are consolidated by CDR3 protein sequence, retaining the most common genes and DNA. The sample table shows about 150,000 distinct CDR3 sequences, and more than 25% are seen once. The ten largest clones take up 45% to 55% of the sample. The material was CD8+ T cells from cultured PBMCs, obtained from culture after CMV antigen stimulation. These receptors originate from a human donor in good health (CMV status not recorded). Some clones in this sample may be carry-over from other donors' samples.

This clonotype has at least ten counts. The J gene is TRBJ2-1, the V gene TRBV2; 8 bases align to TRBD1. Germline CDR1 and CDR2: SNHLY and FYNNEI. The CDR3 loop spans 20 amino acids. J lost 2 bases, V lost 6 bases, and 21 bases had no gene match. The CDR3 DNA follows: TGTGCCAGCAGAACGTCAACCTGGGACAGGTCTTTCGCGGCCTACAATGAGCAGTTCTTC. Encoded protein: CASRTSTWDRSFAAYNEQFF.

The gene calls are TRBV12-3 or TRBV12-4 and TRBJ1-4; TRBD1 matches 10 bases. The V gene end was trimmed by 6 bases and the J gene end by 8 bases; junction bases not matched to a gene: 6. This CDR3 has 14 residues. The CDR3 nucleotides are TGTGCCAGCAGCCTCGGACAGGGGGAGGAAAAACTGTTTTTT. It translates to CASSLGQGEEKLFF.

This clonotype showed up just a few times. This rearrangement joins TRBV2 to TRBJ1-2, with TRBD1 matching 7 bases. Germline loops: CDR1 SNHLY, CDR2 FYNNEI. Trimming took 6 bases from V and 9 from J; bases not matched to a gene: 7. The CDR3 has 12 amino acids. The CDR3 DNA sequence: TGTGCCAGCAGGGGGACAGCCTCCAGCTACACCTTC. Translated, it gives CASRGTASSYTF.

The CDR3 bases are TGTGCCAGCAGCTTACTAGCAGGGGGTGGAGATACGCAGTATTTT. Amino acid sequence: CASSLLAGGGDTQYF. The J gene is TRBJ2-3, the V gene TRBV11-1; 7 positions agree with TRBD1. The CDR3 loop spans 15 amino acids. V trimming: 2 bases; J trimming: 5 bases; junction bases outside the gene matches: 7. Per the germline V gene, CDR1 is SGHAT and CDR2 is FQDESV (reference sequence).

The DNA of the CDR3 is TGTGCCAGCAGTGAGCAGGCTAGCACAGATACGCAGTATTTT. This translates into CASSEQASTDTQYF. V usage is TRBV2 and J usage is TRBJ2-3; D unresolved. This CDR3 spans 14 amino acids. Germline V lookup: CDR1 SNHLY, CDR2 FYNNEI. V was pared by 3 bases and J by 0 bases, with 7 bases between.

This clonotype showed up just a few times. This chain connects TRBV15 to TRBJ2-2, with D perhaps TRBD2 (5 bases). The CDR3 covers 15 residues. Trimming cost V 0 bases and J 5 bases, with 10 bases left between them. Per the germline V gene, CDR1 is LNHNV and CDR2 is YYDKDF (reference sequence). The CDR3 region is CATSRESGSTGELFF. CDR3 DNA: TGTGCCACCAGCAGAGAGTCGGGGTCAACCGGGGAGCTGTTTTTT.

CDR3 DNA sequence: TGTGCCAGCAGTAGGCCCGGGTCAATCGTCTACGAGCAGTACTTC. Protein product: CASSRPGSIVYEQYF. J is TRBJ2-7 and V is TRBV27; D call uncertain. This CDR3 has 15 amino acids. Trimming pared 5 bases from V and 3 bases from J, leaving 17 bases between. CDR1 is MNHEY and CDR2 is SMNVEV in the germline V gene (reference sequence).

This chain uses TRBV28 with TRBJ1-4; TRBD1 might be the D (6 bases). Germline values: CDR1 MDHEN, CDR2 SYDVKM. There are 13 residues in the CDR3. V was trimmed by 3 bases and J by 8 bases, leaving 10 bases between them. The CDR3 loop reads CASSFRGKEKLFF. CDR3 coding DNA: TGTGCCAGCAGTTTCAGGGGCAAAGAAAAACTGTTTTTT.

The rearrangement links TRBV7-9 to TRBJ2-7; D uncertain. This CDR3 comprises 12 residues. The V end lost 3 bases, the J end lost 2 bases, and 5 bases lay between the germline ends. The germline CDR1 and CDR2 sequences are SEHNR and FQNEAQ (reference sequence). The CDR3 is CASSFSAYEQYF. Written as DNA, the CDR3 is TGTGCCAGCAGCTTTTCAGCCTACGAGCAGTACTTC.

This clonotype was seen only a few times. This sequence joins TRBV19 and TRBJ1-5; unclear D gene. The CDR3 runs 14 residues. The V gene's germline CDR1 is LNHDA and CDR2 SQIVND (reference sequence). Trimming stripped 5 bases from V and 4 bases from J, with 12 bases between. CDR3: CASSYGLGNQPQHF. The CDR3 bases are TGTGCCAGTAGTTACGGACTTGGGAATCAGCCCCAGCATTTT.

The chain is built from TRBV10-3 and TRBJ2-7, with 8 bases identical to TRBD1. V shed 5 bases, J shed 4 bases, and the junction held 10 bases outside the gene matches. The CDR3 has 15 residues. Germline-derived CDR1 and CDR2 are ENHRY and SYGVKD. CDR3 sequence: CAISKAGGASYEQYF. The CDR3 nucleotides read TGTGCCATCAGTAAGGCAGGGGGCGCTTCGTACGAGCAGTACTTC.

The V call is TRBV13, the J call TRBJ2-3; the match to TRBD2 covers 8 bases. CDR1 and CDR2 (germline): PRHDT, FYEKMQ (reference sequence). CDR3 size: 15 residues. Unmatched junction bases numbered 7, after V lost 6 bases and J lost 2 bases. CDR3 amino acids: CASRAGGAATDTQYF. Written as DNA, the CDR3 is TGTGCCAGCAGGGCCGGGGGGGCCGCCACAGATACGCAGTATTTT.

The rearrangement links TRBV6-2 or TRBV6-3 to TRBJ2-1; either TRBD1 or TRBD2 may fit D (6 bases each). V lost 2 bases and J lost 4, with 18 bases in between. Germline V gene data show CDR1 as MNHEY and CDR2 as SVGEGT. CDR3 length equals 17 residues. CDR3 loop: CASSYTGASPWYNEQFF. The CDR3 region has the DNA TGTGCCAGCAGTTACACGGGGGCCTCCCCTTGGTACAATGAGCAGTTCTTC.

Only a few counts were recorded for this clonotype. The chain combines TRBV6-1 with TRBJ2-1, with TRBD2 identical over 12 bases. The CDR3 runs 14 residues. Unmatched junction bases numbered 7, after V lost 6 bases and J lost 10 bases. Germline CDR1 MNHNS, CDR2 SASEGT. The CDR3, as DNA: TGTGCCAGCAGACTAGCGGGGGGCGGGTACGAGCAGTTCTTC. This sequence encodes CASRLAGGGYEQFF.

The gene calls are TRBV6-1 and TRBJ1-5, with TRBD1 matching 7 bases. V gave up 3 bases and J gave up 7 bases; unmatched junction bases: 6. Germline CDR1 MNHNS, CDR2 SASEGT. CDR3 length: 14 residues. CDR3 protein: CASSDGQEPQPQHF. The CDR3 DNA is TGTGCCAGCAGTGATGGACAGGAACCCCAGCCCCAGCATTTT.

This rearrangement joins TRBV6-6 to TRBJ2-3, with TRBD1 matching 9 bases. J was trimmed by 3 bases and V by 2 bases; bases with no gene match: 6. The CDR3 runs to 16 residues. The V gene's germline CDR1 is MNHNY and CDR2 SVGAGI (reference sequence). CDR3 nucleotides: TGTGCCAGCAGTTACCGCCCGGGACAGGGAACAGATACGCAGTATTTT. As protein: CASSYRPGQGTDTQYF.